Presented here are 24 T cell receptor beta chains from one specimen sequenced in a study of cytomegalovirus exposure and HLA in healthy donors. The PCR employed 60 Vbeta primers together with 13 Jbeta primers. The assay was immunoSEQ multiplex PCR, and TCRdb's table has in-frame clones only and misses some. The table includes 100,000 or so clones, about four fifths detected once. The sample comprised PBMCs. These receptors originate from a man in his forties in good health and CMV-seropositive.

The genes are TRBV2 and TRBJ1-5; 9 bases are shared with TRBD1. CDR1 and CDR2 (germline): SNHLY, FYNNEI. The ends lost 8 bases at V and 6 bases at J; junction bases unmatched: 8. CDR3 length: 14 residues. This CDR3 is CASQQGASSQPQHF. The CDR3 region has the DNA TGTGCCAGCCAACAGGGGGCGTCGAGTCAGCCCCAGCATTTT.

The chain combines TRBV10-2 with TRBJ1-5; D unclear. The CDR3 sequence is 13 residues long. V was shortened by 2 bases and J by 3 bases, with 5 bases between the two germline ends. The germline V gene encodes CDR1 WSHSY and CDR2 SAAADI. The CDR3 DNA reads TGCGCCAGCAGTGAGCTAACCAATCAGCCCCAGCATTTT. Amino acids: CASSELTNQPQHF.

The chain has TRBV5-1 and TRBJ1-6, with 10 bases matching TRBD1. The ends lost 2 bases at V and 9 bases at J; junction bases unmatched: 8. The CDR3 has 16 residues. CDR1 is SGHRS and CDR2 is YFSETQ in the germline V gene. This CDR3 is CASSFSGQGFGSPLHF. The DNA of the CDR3 is TGCGCCAGCAGCTTTTCGGGACAGGGGTTCGGTTCACCCCTCCACTTT.

Notes on this clone: This sample includes further DNA sequences coding for the same CDR3. The chain has TRBV9 and TRBJ2-1; D may be TRBD1 (7 bases). CDR1 is SGDLS, CDR2 YYNGEE, per germline. The CDR3 is 15 residues long. V was trimmed by 2 bases and J by 0 bases, leaving 9 bases between them. CDR3 bases: TGTGCCAGCAGCGTTCAGGGGGGCTCCTACAATGAGCAGTTCTTC. Residues: CASSVQGGSYNEQFF.

V gene TRBV29-1 combines with J gene TRBJ2-3; D unclear. V was cut by 7 bases and J by 6 bases, with 17 bases left in between. This CDR3 region has 13 residues. CDR1 and CDR2 from the germline V gene are SQVTM and ANQGSEA. The DNA for the CDR3 is TGCAGCGCCCGCAGGTTCTCGTCGGATACGCAGTATTTT. Amino acid sequence: CSARRFSSDTQYF.

The chain carries TRBV18 and TRBJ1-1; D ambiguous. In germline, CDR1 is KGHSH, CDR2 LQKENI. The CDR3 totals 13 residues. V was trimmed by 3 bases and J by 3 bases, leaving 8 bases between them. CDR3 sequence (DNA): TGTGCCAGCTCACCCCGGCGGGACACTGAAGCTTTCTTT. Its translation is CASSPRRDTEAFF.

This clone was seen a single time. The CDR3 DNA follows: TGTGCCAGTAGGAGCGACAGGGGGGTCGATCAGCCCCAGCATTTT. This codes for CASRSDRGVDQPQHF. J is TRBJ1-5 and V is TRBV19, with 9 bases fitting TRBD1. V dropped 6 bases and J dropped 5; count of bases not matched to a gene: 8. Germline V CDR1 and CDR2: LNHDA, SQIVND (reference sequence). The CDR3 totals 15 residues.

V is TRBV6-6 and J is TRBJ2-2; 8 bases line up with TRBD2. The germline V gene has CDR1 MNHNY and CDR2 SVGAGI (reference sequence). The CDR3 runs to 14 residues. The V gene end was trimmed by 7 bases and the J gene end by 3 bases; junction bases not matched to a gene: 4. DNA of the CDR3: TGTGCCAGCACCGCCGGGGGGGACACCGGGGAGCTGTTTTTT. This codes for CASTAGGDTGELFF.

The gene calls are TRBV5-4 and TRBJ2-3, with 8 nucleotides matching TRBD2. The V gene end was trimmed by 2 bases and the J gene end by 0 bases; junction bases not matched to a gene: 2. CDR3 length: 15 residues. Per germline, CDR1 SGHNT and CDR2 YYREEE (reference sequence). This CDR3 is CASSLKRESTDTQYF. The DNA of the CDR3 is TGTGCCAGCAGCTTAAAGCGGGAGAGCACAGATACGCAGTATTTT.

This sequence joins TRBV27 and TRBJ1-1; TRBD1 matches at 10 bases. The CDR3 consists of 14 residues. CDR1 is MNHEY, CDR2 SMNVEV, per germline (reference sequence). J was trimmed by 6 bases and V by 4 bases; bases with no gene match: 5. The CDR3: CASSSDRGVAEAFF. CDR3 sequence (DNA): TGTGCCAGCAGTTCGGACAGGGGGGTGGCTGAAGCTTTCTTT.

A few counts support this clone. The chain joins TRBV7-9 to TRBJ2-5; 7 bases fit TRBD2. The germline V gene encodes CDR1 SEHNR and CDR2 FQNEAQ (reference sequence). CDR3 length: 13 amino acids. V lost 3 bases to trimming and J lost 4 bases; unmatched junction nucleotides: 2. Here the CDR3 reads CASSFGGGETQYF. For the CDR3, the DNA is TGTGCCAGCAGCTTCGGCGGGGGAGAGACCCAGTACTTC.

The chain employs TRBV5-5 and TRBJ1-3, with D perhaps TRBD1 (5 bases). This CDR3 is built from 15 residues. From germline, CDR1 is SGHKS and CDR2 YYEKEE (reference sequence). The V gene lost 4 bases and the J gene lost 4 bases, with 15 bases spanning the gap. The CDR3 DNA reads TGTGCCAGCAGCCTCTCAGGGCCTTACGGAAACACCATATATTTT. Translating it yields CASSLSGPYGNTIYF.

This clone came up a few times. The chain is built from TRBV5-1 and TRBJ2-3, with D perhaps matching TRBD2 (6 bases). The germline CDR1 and CDR2 sequences are SGHRS and YFSETQ. The CDR3 is 14 residues long. V was clipped by 1 base and J by 4 bases, with 10 bases between them. CDR3 protein: CASSLTGAPDTQYF. The DNA for the CDR3 is TGCGCCAGCAGCTTGACGGGAGCGCCAGATACGCAGTATTTT. The complete variable domain, with remaining parts taken from reference TRBV5-1 and TRBJ2-3, reads KAGVTQTPRYLIKTRGQQVTLSCSPISGHRSVSWYQQTPGQGLQFLFEYFSETQRNKGNFPGRFSGRQFSNSRSEMNVSTLELGDSALYLCASSLTGAPDTQYFGPGTRLTVL.

As concerns this clone: Germline and junction disagree at one end, which may indicate a read error. This chain's CDR3 is CASSLFGTGGAGANGLTF. Written as DNA, the CDR3 is TGTGCCAGCAGTTTATTCGGGACAGGGGGCGCTGGGGCCAACGGCCTGACTTTC. The chain joins TRBV27 to TRBJ2-6, with 12 bases that match TRBD1. This CDR3 contains 18 residues. Germline CDR1 and CDR2: MNHEY and SMNVEV (reference sequence).

The chain employs TRBV28 and TRBJ1-1, with unresolved D. Germline CDR1 and CDR2: MDHEN and SYDVKM. Trimming removed 1 base at V and 7 bases at J, with 7 bases between. The CDR3 runs to 12 residues. The DNA for the CDR3 is TGTGCCAGCAGTTTATCTTTGTTTGAAGCTTTCTTT. It codes for CASSLSLFEAFF.

V is TRBV6-5 and J is TRBJ2-3; maybe TRBD2 (5 bases). Trimming removed 8 bases from V and 6 bases from J, with 12 bases in between. Germline CDR1 is MNHEY and CDR2 is SVGAGI. This CDR3 spans 12 amino acids. The CDR3 region is CASAEGGDTQYF. CDR3 bases: TGTGCCAGCGCCGAGGGCGGGGATACGCAGTATTTT.

The chain has TRBV5-1 and TRBJ2-7, with 7 bases matching TRBD2. CDR3 length: 15 residues. Unmatched junction bases numbered 8, after V lost 2 bases and J lost 3 bases. Germline V gene data show CDR1 as SGHRS and CDR2 as YFSETQ. This CDR3 reads CASSFGGMGGYEQYF. In DNA, the CDR3 is TGCGCCAGCAGCTTCGGGGGGATGGGGGGCTACGAGCAGTACTTC.

The V gene is TRBV5-1, the J gene TRBJ2-1; 9 positions agree with TRBD1. Germline V gene sequence: CDR1 SGHRS, CDR2 YFSETQ. J was trimmed by 6 bases and V by 4 bases; bases with no gene match: 8. This CDR3 has 15 amino acids. This CDR3 reads CASSESGTGFNEQFF. DNA for the CDR3: TGCGCCAGCAGCGAATCCGGGACAGGGTTCAATGAGCAGTTCTTC.

The rearrangement uses TRBV10-3 and TRBJ1-5, with D unresolved. Looked up from germline, CDR1 is ENHRY and CDR2 is SYGVKD. V dropped 6 bases and J dropped 3 bases, with 12 bases sitting between them. This CDR3 region has 14 residues. CDR3 protein: CAISLDGDNQPQHF. Written as DNA, the CDR3 is TGTGCCATCAGCCTGGACGGGGACAATCAGCCCCAGCATTTT.

The rearrangement joins TRBV27 to TRBJ2-7; a possible D gene is TRBD1 (6 bases). The CDR3 runs to 14 residues. V shed 4 bases and J shed 2 bases, with 12 bases lying between them. The germline V gene has CDR1 MNHEY and CDR2 SMNVEV (reference sequence). CDR3 DNA: TGTGCCAGCAGTTCCAGGGGTACCACCTACGAGCAGTACTTC. It yields the protein CASSSRGTTYEQYF.

This sequence joins TRBV5-4 and TRBJ2-1; unclear D gene. Germline assignment: CDR1 SGHNT and CDR2 YYREEE (reference sequence). V dropped 4 bases and J dropped 4 bases, with 12 bases sitting between them. There are 14 residues in the CDR3. The CDR3 sequence: CASSSTRMYNEQFF. The DNA for the CDR3 is TGTGCCAGCAGCAGCACGAGAATGTACAATGAGCAGTTCTTC.

The chain combines TRBV10-3 with TRBJ1-2; D is ambiguous. The V gene lost 9 bases and the J gene lost 0 bases, with 5 bases spanning the gap. Germline values: CDR1 ENHRY, CDR2 SYGVKD. This CDR3 is built from 11 residues. The CDR3 nucleotides read TGTGCCATGGCATCTAACTATGGCTACACCTTC. Residues: CAMASNYGYTF.

J is TRBJ2-5 and V is TRBV12-5; 9 positions agree with TRBD1. Looked up from germline, CDR1 is LGHNT and CDR2 is FRNRAP. The CDR3 is 13 amino acids. V lost 6 bases, J lost 4 bases, and 3 bases stayed unmatched. The CDR3 sequence: CASGQDRGETQYF. DNA for the CDR3: TGTGCTAGTGGACAGGACAGGGGAGAGACCCAGTACTTC.

This rearrangement joins TRBV6-5 to TRBJ1-2; D perhaps matches TRBD1 (5 bases). V lost 6 bases and J 8 bases, leaving 13 bases between the germline ends. Germline V gene data show CDR1 as MNHEY and CDR2 as SVGAGI. The CDR3 sequence is 12 residues long. CDR3 residues: CASSLRGAGYTF. The DNA of the CDR3 is TGTGCCAGCAGCCTTCGTGGGGCAGGCTACACCTTC.